This is a list of T cell receptor beta chains from one sample in a study of T cell responses to AZD1222 COVID-19 vaccine. Profiling relied on immunoSEQ multiplex PCR, and the TCRdb table lists in-frame clones only, not all of them. This sample yields roughly 180,000 clones, of which around 93% are seen a single time; 9.2% belongs to the top ten. Here the sequenced sample was peripheral blood, taken on day 0 of AZD1222 vaccination. The receptors stem from an adult in good health. CDR3s include the opening cysteine and the closing phenylalanine or tryptophan. The order of the fields is V gene, D gene, J gene, clone size, CDR3 DNA, CDR3 protein. The D gene is left open where the match is weak. A row's size may be missing; if present it is once, few, many or a size class.

TRBV5-1	TRBD2	TRBJ2-2	once	TGCGCCAGCAGCAAGCCGGGACTAGCGGGAAGCCACACCGGGGAGCTGTTTTTT	CASSKPGLAGSHTGELFF
TRBV18	NA	TRBJ2-2	few	TGTGCCAGCTCACCCAATCACACTCCCGGGGAGCTGTTTTTT	CASSPNHTPGELFF
TRBV5-6	TRBD2	TRBJ2-1	NA	TGTGCCAGCAGCTCGCCCGGGGGACTAGCGGGATACAATGAGCAGTTCTTC	CASSSPGGLAGYNEQFF
TRBV15	NA	TRBJ2-1	NA	TGTGCCACCAGCAGCCTCAATGAGCAGTTCTTC	CATSSLNEQFF
TRBV3-1/TRBV3-2	NA	TRBJ1-2	NA	TGTGCCAGCAGCCAGGGTGATGGCTACACCTTC	CASSQGDGYTF
TRBV5-4	TRBD1	TRBJ2-7	NA	TGTGCCAGCAGCGATAGCCGGGACAGGAGTGCCTACGAGCAGTACTTC	CASSDSRDRSAYEQYF
TRBV4-1	NA	TRBJ1-4	NA	TGCGCCAGCAGCCAGCCCATCCATCCTTCGGGACGGTGGGATGAAAAACTGTTTTTT	CASSQPIHPSGRWDEKLFF
TRBV10-1	NA	TRBJ2-3	NA	TGCGCCAGCAGTGTTATGAGAACAGATACGCAGTATTTT	CASSVMRTDTQYF
TRBV29-1	NA	TRBJ1-2	NA	TGCAGCGCACTGATATCGATAATTGACAGACCCTATGGCTACACCTTC	CSALISIIDRPYGYTF
TRBV10-3	TRBD2	TRBJ2-2	few	TGTGCCATCAGCAAACTAGCGGGGATATACGGGGAGCTGTTTTTT	CAISKLAGIYGELFF
TRBV6-5	NA	TRBJ2-2	NA	TGTGCCAGCGCTCGAGTTCAGCTCACCGGGGAGCTGTTTTTT	CASARVQLTGELFF
TRBV7-2	NA	TRBJ1-2	once	TGTGCCAGCAGCTTATACGGGGGGGGCAACTATGGCTACACCTTC	CASSLYGGGNYGYTF
TRBV11-2	TRBD2	TRBJ2-1	NA	TGTGCCAGCAGCTTAGGTAGCGGGACTGTCAATGAGCAGTTCTTC	CASSLGSGTVNEQFF
TRBV5-1	NA	TRBJ2-7	NA	TGCGCCAGCAGCTCCGCAGGGGGGTCGAGCGGAACCTACGAGCAGTACTTC	CASSSAGGSSGTYEQYF
TRBV6-5	NA	TRBJ1-6	NA	TGTGCCAGCAGTTACTCGCCCGCAGGGTTGAATTCACCCCTCCACTTT	CASSYSPAGLNSPLHF
TRBV28	NA	TRBJ1-1	NA	TGTGCCAGCAGTTTGTTAGGGGAAAGTTGGAACACTGAAGCTTTCTTT	CASSLLGESWNTEAFF
TRBV21-1	NA	TRBJ2-2	NA	TGTGCCGGGGATTTCGGGCAAGCTAACACCGGGGAGCTGTTTTTT	CAGDFGQANTGELFF
TRBV6-1	NA	TRBJ1-2	NA	TGTGCCAGCAGTGAATTTGGGCATAGTAACTATGGCTACACCTTC	CASSEFGHSNYGYTF
TRBV19	NA	TRBJ2-2	NA	TGTGCCAGTAGTATAGGGGGAATTACCGGGGAGCTGTTTTTT	CASSIGGITGELFF
TRBV6-1	NA	TRBJ1-1	NA	TGTGCCAGCAGTGAAGGGGGAAGAGCTGAAGCTTTCTTT	CASSEGGRAEAFF
TRBV11-3	NA	TRBJ1-6	NA	TGTGCCAGCAGCCTAGATCTTAATTCACCCCTCCACTTT	CASSLDLNSPLHF
TRBV5-1	NA	TRBJ2-7	NA	TGCGCCAGCAGCACGACGACGGGAGCCTACGAGCAGTACTTC	CASSTTTGAYEQYF
TRBV7-2	NA	TRBJ2-1	NA	TGTGCCAGCAGCTTAGACTCCCGGAGCTCCTACAATGAGCAGTTCTTC	CASSLDSRSSYNEQFF
TRBV7-9	TRBD2	TRBJ2-7	hyperexpanded	TGTGCCAGCAGCAAGAGCGGGAGGTCCTACGAGCAGTACTTC	CASSKSGRSYEQYF
TRBV7-6	NA	TRBJ2-1	NA	TGTGCCAGCTCACATGGGCCCGAAAACAATGAGCAGTTCTTC	CASSHGPENNEQFF
TRBV4-3	NA	TRBJ1-1	few	TGCGCCAGCAGCCAAGATCAAGGAACGGGGACTGAAGCTTTCTTT	CASSQDQGTGTEAFF
TRBV12-3/TRBV12-4	NA	TRBJ1-2	NA	TGTGCCAGCAGTTTAGGGGGGCCGCGGGGCTACACCTTC	CASSLGGPRGYTF
TRBV27	NA	TRBJ1-1	NA	TGTGCCAGCAGTTTAACGGCAAACACTGAAGCTTTCTTT	CASSLTANTEAFF
TRBV6-7	NA	TRBJ1-2	NA	TGTGCCAGCAGTTACCCAACTCCGGGGGCCGACAACTATGGCTACACCTTC	CASSYPTPGADNYGYTF
TRBV5-1	NA	TRBJ2-1	NA	TGCGCCAGCAGCTTAGCTCGCTACAATGAGCAGTTCTTC	CASSLARYNEQFF
TRBV28	TRBD2	TRBJ2-7	NA	TGTGCCAGCAGTGCCTCGACTAGCGGGAACTACGAGCAGTACTTC	CASSASTSGNYEQYF
TRBV3-1/TRBV3-2	TRBD1	TRBJ2-7	few	TGTGCCAGCAGCCCTACGGGACAGCGATACGAGCAGTACTTC	CASSPTGQRYEQYF
TRBV6-5	NA	TRBJ2-7	NA	TGTGCCAGCAGTTACTCAGGGTTCGAGCAGTACTTC	CASSYSGFEQYF
TRBV7-9	NA	TRBJ2-7	NA	TGTGCCAGCAGCTCTACAGGCATAAGACCCTACGAGCAGTACTTC	CASSSTGIRPYEQYF
TRBV5-4	NA	TRBJ1-3	NA	TGTGCCAGCAGCTTGGTCGGGGAGAGCGGTGGAAACACCATATATTTT	CASSLVGESGGNTIYF
TRBV7-6	NA	TRBJ2-1	NA	TGTGCCAGCAGCGTAAACAATGAGCAGTTCTTC	CASSVNNEQFF
TRBV18	TRBD2	TRBJ2-7	NA	TGTGCCAGCTCATATGGGACTACCCCCTACGAGCAGTACTTC	CASSYGTTPYEQYF
TRBV19	NA	TRBJ2-2	NA	TGTGCCAGTAGCCTCTTTAGCGCCGGCGGGGAGCTGTTTTTT	CASSLFSAGGELFF
TRBV27	NA	TRBJ1-6	NA	TGTGCCAGCTCCCGATCCGAACAGGGAATGGTACTATCGGGTAATTCACCCCTCCACTTT	CASSRSEQGMVLSGNSPLHF
TRBV7-2	NA	TRBJ2-3	NA	TGTGCCAGCAGCTTAGTCCCTGAGTCTACGCAGTATTTT	CASSLVPESTQYF
TRBV5-1	NA	TRBJ2-1	NA	TGCGCCAGCAGCTTGGAGGGACATTTATACAATGAGCAGTTCTTC	CASSLEGHLYNEQFF